One and the same sample provided the 14 T cell receptor beta chains below, sequenced in a study of blood T cell repertoires in COVID-19. Libraries were prepared by immunoSEQ multiplex PCR; TCRdb keeps only in-frame clonotypes and omits some of them. Of about 110,000 clones in the sample, 88% were seen once. The specimen sequenced was peripheral blood. The receptors derive from a human donor in a cohort sampled during active COVID-19.

About this clone itself: Relative to the germline gene, one junction end is altered; a read error may explain this. The rearrangement joins TRBV29-1 to TRBJ1-3; D perhaps matches TRBD1 (5 bases). The CDR3 has 14 residues. Germline CDR1 and CDR2: SQVTM and ANQGSEA. CDR3 DNA: TGCAGCGTTGTGGGGCCACCCGATGGAAGCACCATATATTTT. It is translated as CSVVGPPDGSTIYF.

The chain carries TRBV27 and TRBJ2-7; no firm D call. Trimming took 6 bases from V and 0 from J, leaving 9 bases between them. This CDR3 is built from 13 residues. Germline V gene data show CDR1 as MNHEY and CDR2 as SMNVEV (reference sequence). This chain's CDR3 is CASRNTLSYEQYF. The CDR3 DNA follows: TGTGCCAGCAGAAACACCCTCTCCTACGAGCAGTACTTC.

The chain recombines TRBV27 with TRBJ2-1; 8 bases are shared with TRBD1. Germline CDR1 reads MNHEY; CDR2 reads SMNVEV (reference sequence). This CDR3 has 17 amino acids. Trimming at V came to 6 bases and at J to 1 base, leaving 11 bases not matched to a gene. CDR3: CASRFGQGIYSYNEQFF. The DNA for the CDR3 is TGTGCCAGCAGATTCGGACAGGGTATATATTCCTACAATGAGCAGTTCTTC.

This clone was counted between two and nine times. The chain recombines TRBV6-6 with TRBJ2-1; 11 nucleotides line up with TRBD2. V gave up 5 bases and J gave up 5 bases; unmatched junction bases: 5. The CDR3 runs 15 residues. Germline V gene lookup returns CDR1 MNHNY and CDR2 SVGAGI (reference sequence). CDR3 sequence reads: CASSEGLAAHNEQFF. For the CDR3, the DNA is TGTGCCAGCAGTGAGGGACTAGCGGCCCACAATGAGCAGTTCTTC.

This clone has just one count. The rearrangement uses TRBV10-2 and TRBJ1-5; a weak D match, TRBD1 (6 bases). Trimming shortened V by 3 bases and J by 6 bases, and 15 bases separated the two germline ends. This CDR3 contains 15 residues. Germline CDR1 is WSHSY and CDR2 is SAAADI. As DNA, the CDR3 is TGCGCCAGCAGTGACCCCCGGGGGGCGGCTCAGCCCCAGCATTTT. This sequence encodes CASSDPRGAAQPQHF.

The V gene is TRBV7-9, the J gene TRBJ2-2, with no clear D. V gave up 5 bases and J gave up 9 bases, with 7 bases separating them. In germline, CDR1 is SEHNR, CDR2 FQNEAQ (reference sequence). The CDR3 runs to 11 residues. CDR3 DNA sequence: TGTGCCAGCAGCCTATCCCGGGAGCTGTTTTTT. This sequence encodes CASSLSRELFF.

V usage is TRBV6-1 and J usage is TRBJ1-2; the match to TRBD1 covers 9 bases. Germline lookup yields CDR1 MNHNS and CDR2 SASEGT. The CDR3 totals 16 residues. V shed 1 base and J 4 bases; nucleotides not matched to a gene: 7. CDR3 nucleotides: TGTGCCAGCAGTGAAGGGCTACAGGGGGCGACCTATGGCTACACCTTC. Translated, it gives CASSEGLQGATYGYTF.

V usage is TRBV29-1 and J usage is TRBJ2-1, with TRBD2 matching 8 bases. The trim removed 5 bases at V and 4 bases at J, leaving 7 bases unmatched. The CDR3 is 14 amino acids. CDR1 and CDR2 from the germline V gene are SQVTM and ANQGSEA. The CDR3 spells CSVLTSGAYNEQFF. CDR3 DNA sequence: TGCAGCGTTCTAACTAGCGGCGCGTACAATGAGCAGTTCTTC.

The chain links TRBV4-1 to TRBJ2-7; D gene uncertain. The length of the CDR3 is 15 residues. V was cut by 0 bases and J by 2 bases, with 11 bases left in between. CDR1 is MGHRA and CDR2 is YSYEKL in the germline V gene. The CDR3 sequence: CASSQDHGSPYEQYF. The CDR3 DNA reads as TGCGCCAGCAGCCAAGATCACGGTTCCCCCTACGAGCAGTACTTC.

V is TRBV12-3 or TRBV12-4 and J is TRBJ2-3; D call uncertain. V was pared by 3 bases and J by 3 bases, with 4 bases between. The CDR3 is 12 residues long. The CDR3: CASSFSTDTQYF. CDR3 coding DNA: TGTGCCAGCAGTTTCTCGACAGATACGCAGTATTTT.

The gene calls are TRBV5-4 and TRBJ2-1, with 10 nucleotides matching TRBD2. Germline trimming cut 0 bases from V and 4 bases from J; bases unmatched to any gene: 4. The CDR3 spans 16 residues. From germline, CDR1 is SGHNT and CDR2 YYREEE (reference sequence). This CDR3 reads CASSLGTSGKYNEQFF. The CDR3 coding sequence is TGTGCCAGCAGCTTGGGCACTAGCGGGAAGTACAATGAGCAGTTCTTC.

The chain is built from TRBV6-1 and TRBJ1-2, with D possibly matching TRBD1 (5 bases). The germline gives CDR1 MNHNS, CDR2 SASEGT. The CDR3 has 13 residues. V was cut by 2 bases and J by 8 bases, with 12 bases left in between. The CDR3 is CASSELPGGGYTF. CDR3 bases: TGTGCCAGCAGTGAACTCCCCGGGGGGGGCTACACCTTC.

This sequence joins TRBV6-1 and TRBJ2-1; 7 positions match TRBD1. The V gene's germline CDR1 is MNHNS and CDR2 SASEGT. The length of the CDR3 is 15 residues. The J segment lost 0 bases and the V segment lost 3 bases, leaving 2 bases of the junction unmatched. The chain's CDR3 is CASSETGTSYNEQFF. The CDR3 nucleotides are TGTGCCAGCAGTGAGACAGGGACCTCCTACAATGAGCAGTTCTTC.

This chain joins TRBV10-3 and TRBJ2-3; 11 nucleotides match TRBD2. The trim removed 4 bases at V and 6 bases at J, leaving 9 bases unmatched. The V gene's germline CDR1 is ENHRY and CDR2 SYGVKD. The CDR3 extends over 16 amino acids. Here the CDR3 reads CAISVGLAVVEDTQYF. The DNA of the CDR3 is TGTGCCATCAGTGTGGGACTAGCGGTGGTTGAGGATACGCAGTATTTT.